These 32 T cell receptor beta chains were sequenced from one sample in a study of blood T cell repertoires in COVID-19. Profiling relied on immunoSEQ multiplex PCR, and the TCRdb table lists in-frame clones only, not all of them. The sample has some 83,000 clones, roughly 78% seen once. Specimen: peripheral blood. Source of these receptors: an elderly woman with acute or convalescent COVID-19.

The CDR3 sequence: CASSYRKDKLNTEAFF. Here the CDR3 DNA reads TGTGCCAGCAGTTACCGTAAGGACAAGCTGAACACTGAAGCTTTCTTT. The chain joins TRBV6-2 or TRBV6-3 to TRBJ1-1, with D perhaps matching TRBD1 (5 bases). The length of the CDR3 is 16 residues. CDR1 and CDR2 (germline): MNHEY, SVGEGT. The V gene lost 2 bases and the J gene lost 0 bases, with 13 bases spanning the gap.

This chain connects TRBV9 to TRBJ1-2; D gene unclear. The CDR3 is 14 amino acids. Germline CDR1 SGDLS, CDR2 YYNGEE. The V end lost 0 bases, the J end lost 3 bases, and 9 bases lay between the germline ends. CDR3 protein: CASSVVTGDYGYTF. The CDR3 DNA follows: TGTGCCAGCAGCGTAGTAACGGGTGACTATGGCTACACCTTC.

This clone was detected a few times. The chain links TRBV5-1 to TRBJ2-7; D is possibly TRBD2 (6 bases). In germline, CDR1 is SGHRS, CDR2 YFSETQ. V lost 4 bases and J lost 4, with 12 bases in between. The CDR3 runs to 13 residues. The CDR3 here is CASSPRGQYEQYF. The CDR3, as DNA: TGCGCCAGCAGCCCGCGGGGCCAGTACGAGCAGTACTTC.

The chain has TRBV19 and TRBJ1-2, with 7 bases that match TRBD1. Trimming took 6 bases from V and 7 from J; bases not matched to a gene: 5. CDR3 length: 12 residues. CDR1 is LNHDA and CDR2 is SQIVND in the germline V gene (reference sequence). CDR3 sequence reads: CASSPTGFGYTF. CDR3 DNA sequence: TGTGCCAGTAGCCCGACAGGGTTTGGCTACACCTTC.

The CDR3 loop is CASSEPGGGKGYTF. In DNA form, the CDR3 reads TGTGCCAGCAGTGAACCGGGAGGGGGCAAGGGCTACACCTTC. V is TRBV25-1 and J is TRBJ1-2, with 7 positions matching TRBD1. Germline V CDR1 and CDR2: MGHDK, SYGVNS. The CDR3 is 14 residues long. V shed 2 bases and J 8 bases; nucleotides not matched to a gene: 8.

The genes are TRBV7-9 and TRBJ1-2; perhaps TRBD1 as D (5 bases). The V gene lost 7 bases and the J gene lost 4 bases, with 13 bases spanning the gap. The CDR3 is 13 residues long. From germline, CDR1 is SEHNR and CDR2 FQNEAQ (reference sequence). The CDR3 protein is CASTFGASYGYTF. The CDR3 nucleotides read TGTGCCAGCACGTTTGGGGCCAGCTATGGCTACACCTTC. Full variable domain (rest looked up from reference TRBV7-9 and TRBJ1-2): DTGVSQNPRHKITKRGQNVTFRCDPISEHNRLYWYRQTLGQGPEFLTYFQNEAQLEKSRLLSDRFSAERPKGSFSTLEIQRTEQGDSAMYLCASTFGASYGYTFGSGTRLTVV.

There are many counts of this clone. V is TRBV24-1 and J is TRBJ1-2; 8 nucleotides match TRBD1. Germline CDR1 is KGHDR and CDR2 is SFDVKD. Trimming removed 6 bases from V and 2 bases from J; junction bases left unmatched: 22. CDR3 size: 20 residues. CDR3 loop: CATSHIPVLGQAHTNYGYTF. CDR3 sequence (DNA): TGTGCCACCAGTCATATACCCGTACTGGGACAGGCCCATACAAACTATGGCTACACCTTC.

In this sample, this clone turned up once. The V and J genes are TRBV11-2 and TRBJ1-1; D not certain. The CDR3 totals 12 residues. CDR1 is SGHAT, CDR2 FQNNGV, per germline. V was pared by 0 bases and J by 9 bases, with 8 bases between. CDR3 nucleotide sequence: TGTGCCAGCAGCTTAGAAGCTACGAAAGCTTTCTTT. Its translation: CASSLEATKAFF. The whole variable domain, filled in from reference TRBV11-2 and TRBJ1-1, reads EAGVAQSPRYKIIEKRQSVAFWCNPISGHATLYWYQQILGQGPKLLIQFQNNGVVDDSQLPKDRFSAERLKGVDSTLKIQPAKLEDSAVYLCASSLEATKAFFGQGTRLTVV.

The V call is TRBV11-2, the J call TRBJ1-5; D remains unclear. Trimming removed 0 bases at V and 9 bases at J, with 6 bases between. The CDR3 length is 12 residues. The germline V gene encodes CDR1 SGHAT and CDR2 FQNNGV. CDR3 in amino acids: CASSLDRGPQHF. The DNA of the CDR3 is TGTGCCAGCAGCTTAGATCGCGGGCCCCAGCATTTT.

This sequence joins TRBV5-1 and TRBJ1-1, with D perhaps matching TRBD1 (5 bases). This CDR3 contains 14 residues. Trimming pared 3 bases from V and 4 bases from J, leaving 13 bases between. Germline values: CDR1 SGHRS, CDR2 YFSETQ. The CDR3: CASSSSGGCTEAFF. In DNA, the CDR3 is TGCGCCAGCAGCTCAAGCGGGGGATGCACTGAAGCTTTCTTT.

The rearrangement joins TRBV5-4 to TRBJ2-5; D is possibly TRBD1 (6 bases). Deletions cut 6 bases from V and 2 bases from J, with 11 bases between. The germline CDR1 and CDR2 sequences are SGHNT and YYREEE (reference sequence). This CDR3 spans 13 amino acids. CDR3 sequence reads: CASNPTGQETQYF. As DNA, the CDR3 is TGTGCCAGCAACCCGACAGGACAAGAGACCCAGTACTTC.

This chain connects TRBV2 to TRBJ1-1; D is perhaps TRBD1 (5 bases). CDR1 is SNHLY, CDR2 FYNNEI, per germline. Between the trimmed V and J ends, which lost 4 bases and 1 base, there was a span of 13 bases. The CDR3 spans 15 residues. CDR3 bases: TGTGCCAGCAGTGTAGTTGGGGCCTCGAACACTGAAGCTTTCTTT. Amino acid sequence: CASSVVGASNTEAFF. Full variable domain (rest looked up from reference TRBV2 and TRBJ1-1): EPEVTQTPSHQVTQMGQEVILRCVPISNHLYFYWYRQILGQKVEFLVSFYNNEISEKSEIFDDQFSVERPDGSNFTLKIRSTKLEDSAMYFCASSVVGASNTEAFFGQGTRLTVV.

The chain uses TRBV10-2 and TRBJ1-2; TRBD1 matches 7 bases. The germline gives CDR1 WSHSY, CDR2 SAAADI. The CDR3 has 16 amino acids. V was clipped by 7 bases and J by 2 bases; unmatched bases: 13. CDR3 nucleotides: TGCGCCAGCAACACCGGGACAGAATCTTTGAACTATGGCTACACCTTC. Residues: CASNTGTESLNYGYTF.

This chain's CDR3 is CASSFEGAHGNTIYF. The CDR3 nucleotides are TGTGCCAGCAGTTTCGAGGGGGCGCATGGAAACACCATATATTTT. V and J are TRBV27 and TRBJ1-3, with 7 positions matching TRBD1. The CDR3 length is 15 residues. Germline-derived CDR1 and CDR2 are MNHEY and SMNVEV (reference sequence). Trimming took 3 bases from V and 3 from J; bases not matched to a gene: 5.

The chain couples TRBV6-5 to TRBJ1-4, with D uncertain. V lost 4 bases and J 8 bases, leaving 11 bases between the germline ends. CDR1 MNHEY and CDR2 SVGAGI come from the germline V gene. CDR3 length equals 13 residues. The CDR3 DNA sequence: TGTGCCAGCAGTTGGAGGGAACGGGAAAAACTGTTTTTT. This sequence encodes CASSWREREKLFF.

In its sample, this clone was seen a few times. The chain links TRBV24-1 to TRBJ2-1, with TRBD2 matching over 7 bases. The CDR3 has 16 residues. In germline, CDR1 is KGHDR, CDR2 SFDVKD. J was trimmed by 4 bases and V by 6 bases; bases with no gene match: 11. The chain's CDR3 is CATSRPGSGAYNEQFF. The CDR3, as DNA: TGTGCCACCAGTAGACCAGGGAGCGGGGCATACAATGAGCAGTTCTTC.

The chain recombines TRBV7-9 with TRBJ2-1; maybe TRBD1 (5 bases). Looked up from germline, CDR1 is SEHNR and CDR2 is FQNEAQ (reference sequence). The CDR3 runs 17 residues. The ends were cut back, 3 bases at V and 0 bases at J, with 15 bases in the middle. The DNA of the CDR3 is TGTGCCAGCAGCTTTGAAACCAGGGTTAGCTCCTACAATGAGCAGTTCTTC. This codes for CASSFETRVSSYNEQFF.

The genes are TRBV7-2 and TRBJ1-1, with D unresolved. Germline lookup yields CDR1 SGHTA and CDR2 FQGNSA. Trimming left V 7 bases short and J 0 bases short, with 15 bases between. CDR3 length: 15 residues. The CDR3 loop is CASTDKSQLNTEAFF. Written as DNA, the CDR3 is TGTGCCAGCACCGATAAATCACAGTTGAACACTGAAGCTTTCTTT.

This sequence joins TRBV19 and TRBJ2-5, with 10 nucleotides matching TRBD2. Germline loops: CDR1 LNHDA, CDR2 SQIVND (reference sequence). V lost 5 bases to trimming and J lost 3 bases; unmatched junction nucleotides: 6. The CDR3 length is 15 residues. CDR3 loop: CASSLLSGGEETQYF. CDR3 coding DNA: TGTGCCAGTAGTCTATTAAGCGGGGGGGAAGAGACCCAGTACTTC.

The V call is TRBV9, the J call TRBJ1-2, with D tentatively TRBD1 (5 bases). V shed 4 bases and J shed 3 bases, with 10 bases lying between them. Germline-derived CDR1 and CDR2 are SGDLS and YYNGEE. The CDR3 totals 13 residues. The CDR3 sequence: CASSPPTDYGYTF. The CDR3 bases are TGTGCCAGCAGCCCACCGACAGACTATGGCTACACCTTC. The variable domain in full, completed from reference TRBV9 and TRBJ1-2, reads DSGVTQTPKHLITATGQRVTLRCSPRSGDLSVYWYQQSLDQGLQFLIQYYNGEERAKGNILERFSAQQFPDLHSELNLSSLELGDSALYFCASSPPTDYGYTFGSGTRLTVV.

There are a few counts of this clone. The chain is built from TRBV4-3 and TRBJ2-3, with D possibly being TRBD1 (6 bases). V gave up 4 bases and J gave up 2 bases, with 10 bases separating them. CDR3 size: 14 residues. Germline V lookup: CDR1 LGHNA, CDR2 YSLEER. DNA of the CDR3: TGCGCCAGCAGCCGTAGGGGGATCACAGATACGCAGTATTTT. Translating gives CASSRRGITDTQYF.

The V and J genes are TRBV12-5 and TRBJ1-2; TRBD1 matches at 8 bases. J lost 5 bases, V lost 3 bases, and 5 bases had no gene match. The CDR3 covers 14 residues. Germline V gene sequence: CDR1 LGHNT, CDR2 FRNRAP. CDR3 amino acids: CASGFAGGRYGYTF. The CDR3 nucleotides read TGTGCTAGTGGTTTCGCAGGGGGCCGATATGGCTACACCTTC. The full variable domain, completed using reference TRBV12-5 and TRBJ1-2, is DARVTQTPRHKVTEMGQEVTMRCQPILGHNTVFWYRQTMMQGLELLAYFRNRAPLDDSGMPKDRFSAEMPDATLATLKIQPSEPRDSAVYFCASGFAGGRYGYTFGSGTRLTVV.

This clone was detected a few times. The rearrangement uses TRBV7-2 and TRBJ2-1, with TRBD1 matching over 8 bases. V trimming: 3 bases; J trimming: 8 bases; junction bases outside the gene matches: 9. CDR1 is SGHTA and CDR2 is FQGNSA in the germline V gene. CDR3 length: 15 amino acids. In DNA form, the CDR3 reads TGTGCCAGCAGCTTCGGACAGGGCCTTGGGGATGAGCAGTTCTTC. Amino acid sequence: CASSFGQGLGDEQFF. The entire variable domain, with the rest obtained from reference TRBV7-2 and TRBJ2-1, is as follows: GAGVSQSPSNKVTEKGKDVELRCDPISGHTALYWYRQSLGQGLEFLIYFQGNSAPDKSGLPSDRFSAERTGGSVSTLTIQRTQQEDSAVYLCASSFGQGLGDEQFFGPGTRLTVL.

The CDR3 here is CASSQAEKGDEAFF. CDR3 coding DNA: TGTGCCAGCAGCCAAGCGGAAAAAGGGGATGAAGCTTTCTTT. The V and J genes are TRBV3-1 (or the pseudogene TRBV3-2) and TRBJ1-1; D is possibly TRBD1 (5 bases). CDR3 length equals 14 residues. CDR1 is LGHDT and CDR2 is YNNKEL in the germline V gene (reference sequence). V was cut by 1 base and J by 7 bases, with 13 bases left in between.

A few counts support this clone. The rearrangement links TRBV6-5 to TRBJ2-2; TRBD1 aligns across 10 bases. The CDR3 has 14 amino acids. CDR1 MNHEY and CDR2 SVGAGI come from the germline V gene. The V and J ends lost 6 bases and 3 bases, in that order; junction bases with no gene match: 1. The CDR3 loop is CASRGQGYTGELFF. In DNA form, the CDR3 reads TGTGCCAGCAGGGGACAGGGGTACACCGGGGAGCTGTTTTTT.

The genes are TRBV13 and TRBJ1-2, with a weak D call TRBD1 (5 bases). The germline gives CDR1 PRHDT, CDR2 FYEKMQ (reference sequence). CDR3 length: 14 amino acids. V was clipped by 8 bases and J by 4 bases, with 17 bases between them. In DNA, the CDR3 is TGTGCCAGCCACCGGTACAGGCAGAGCTATGGCTACACCTTC. This gives the protein CASHRYRQSYGYTF.

J is TRBJ1-2 and V is TRBV19, with 7 bases that match TRBD1. The germline V gene encodes CDR1 LNHDA and CDR2 SQIVND (reference sequence). The CDR3 has 12 amino acids. Trimming took 4 bases from V and 8 from J; bases not matched to a gene: 4. CDR3 loop: CASSTSDRGYTF. CDR3 in DNA: TGTGCCAGTAGTACTTCGGACAGGGGCTACACCTTC.

The chain carries TRBV3-1 (or the pseudogene TRBV3-2) and TRBJ2-7; 8 nucleotides line up with TRBD2. Per germline, CDR1 LGHDT and CDR2 YNNKEL (reference sequence). This CDR3 has 14 amino acids. J was trimmed by 2 bases and V by 2 bases; bases with no gene match: 2. The CDR3 DNA sequence: TGTGCCAGCAGCCAACCCGGGGGGGCCTACGAGCAGTACTTC. Its protein is CASSQPGGAYEQYF.

This chain uses TRBV6-5 with TRBJ1-4; D ambiguous. The CDR3 is made up of 14 amino acids. Trimming shortened V by 8 bases and J by 0 bases, and 10 bases separated the two germline ends. CDR1 and CDR2 (germline): MNHEY, SVGAGI. DNA of the CDR3: TGTGCCAGCCGTAGGAGAGCAACTAATGAAAAACTGTTTTTT. Protein product: CASRRRATNEKLFF.

The gene calls are TRBV7-2 and TRBJ1-2, with TRBD1 matching 8 bases. Germline V gene lookup returns CDR1 SGHTA and CDR2 FQGNSA. The CDR3 runs 15 residues. V lost 1 base to trimming and J lost 7 bases; unmatched junction nucleotides: 8. The CDR3 loop is CASSLGGQGGLGYTF. DNA of the CDR3: TGTGCCAGCAGCTTAGGTGGACAGGGCGGTCTTGGCTACACCTTC. Drawing the rest from reference TRBV7-2 and TRBJ1-2, the complete variable domain is GAGVSQSPSNKVTEKGKDVELRCDPISGHTALYWYRQSLGQGLEFLIYFQGNSAPDKSGLPSDRFSAERTGGSVSTLTIQRTQQEDSAVYLCASSLGGQGGLGYTFGSGTRLTVV.

The CDR3: CASSDRGQGKKLFF. The DNA of the CDR3 is TGTGCCAGTAGTGACCGGGGACAGGGGAAAAAACTGTTTTTT. This chain uses TRBV19 with TRBJ1-4, with 10 positions matching TRBD1. J lost 9 bases, V lost 5 bases, and 6 bases had no gene match. The germline CDR1 and CDR2 sequences are LNHDA and SQIVND (reference sequence). The CDR3 is made up of 14 amino acids. Variable domain in full (rest from reference TRBV19 and TRBJ1-4): DGGITQSPKYLFRKEGQNVTLSCEQNLNHDAMYWYRQDPGQGLRLIYYSQIVNDFQKGDIAEGYSVSREKKESFPLTVTSAQKNPTAFYLCASSDRGQGKKLFFGSGTQLSVL.

This clone showed up just once. This chain uses TRBV9 with TRBJ2-3; 10 positions match TRBD2. This CDR3 contains 19 residues. The V gene's germline CDR1 is SGDLS and CDR2 YYNGEE. V shed 4 bases, J shed 2 bases, and the junction held 16 bases outside the gene matches. CDR3 region: CASSPGQVLAGDTTDTQYF. The CDR3 nucleotides are TGTGCCAGCAGCCCTGGGCAGGTCCTAGCGGGGGATACCACAGATACGCAGTATTTT.